This T cell receptor (beta chain) was obtained from a study of blood T cells in healthy people across ages. Primed by a sample-barcoded 5' primer and a J-beta primer mix, a second PCR proceeded for about 6 to 12 cycles. TCRdb reprocessed the 5' RACE reads with MiXCR, giving one entry per CDR3 protein. The repertoire holds 1.4 million to 1.5 million distinct CDR3 sequences, with approximately 38% as singletons. This clonotype was observed once. Material for sequencing was blood. This clonotype was sampled from a woman younger than 30 in good health.

This CDR3 reads CASRTPRNTEAFF. CDR3 nucleotides: TGTGCCAGCAGGACTCCAAGGAACACTGAAGCTTTCTTT. V usage is TRBV12-3 or TRBV12-4 and J usage is TRBJ1-1; D unresolved. With 6 bases removed from V and 1 base from J, the gap between germline ends came to 9 bases. The CDR3 extends over 13 amino acids.